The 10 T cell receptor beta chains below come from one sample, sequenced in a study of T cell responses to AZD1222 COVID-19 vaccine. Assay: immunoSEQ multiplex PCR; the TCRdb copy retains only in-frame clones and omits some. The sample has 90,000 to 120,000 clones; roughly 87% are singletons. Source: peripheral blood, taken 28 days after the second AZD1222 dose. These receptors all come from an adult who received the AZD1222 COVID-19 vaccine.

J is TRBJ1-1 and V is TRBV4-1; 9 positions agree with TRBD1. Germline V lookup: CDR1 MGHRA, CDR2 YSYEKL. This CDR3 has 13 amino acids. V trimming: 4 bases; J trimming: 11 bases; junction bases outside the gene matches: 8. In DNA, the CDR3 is TGCGCCAGCAGCCCGGACAGGGGCCAAGATGCTTTCTTT. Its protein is CASSPDRGQDAFF.

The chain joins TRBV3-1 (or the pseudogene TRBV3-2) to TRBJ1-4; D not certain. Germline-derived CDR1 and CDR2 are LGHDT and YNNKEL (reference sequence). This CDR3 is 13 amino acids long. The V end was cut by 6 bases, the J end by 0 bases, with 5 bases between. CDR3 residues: CASRTTTNEKLFF. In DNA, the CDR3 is TGTGCCAGCAGAACTACAACTAATGAAAAACTGTTTTTT.

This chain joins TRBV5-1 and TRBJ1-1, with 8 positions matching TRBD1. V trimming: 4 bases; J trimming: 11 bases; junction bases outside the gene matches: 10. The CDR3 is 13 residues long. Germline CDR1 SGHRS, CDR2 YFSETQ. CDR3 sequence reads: CASSEDGQGTAFF. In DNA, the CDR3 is TGCGCCAGCAGCGAAGACGGACAGGGAACGGCTTTCTTT.

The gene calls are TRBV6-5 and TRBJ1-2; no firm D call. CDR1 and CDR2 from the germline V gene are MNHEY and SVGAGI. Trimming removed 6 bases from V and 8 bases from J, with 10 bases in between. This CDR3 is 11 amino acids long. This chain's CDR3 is CASRSPMGYTF. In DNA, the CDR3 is TGTGCCAGCAGATCCCCTATGGGCTACACCTTC.

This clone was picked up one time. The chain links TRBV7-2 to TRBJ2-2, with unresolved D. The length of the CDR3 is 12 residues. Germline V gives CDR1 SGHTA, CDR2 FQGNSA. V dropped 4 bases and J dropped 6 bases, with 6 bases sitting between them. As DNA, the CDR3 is TGTGCCAGCAGCTCGTACTCCGGGGAGCTGTTTTTT. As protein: CASSSYSGELFF.

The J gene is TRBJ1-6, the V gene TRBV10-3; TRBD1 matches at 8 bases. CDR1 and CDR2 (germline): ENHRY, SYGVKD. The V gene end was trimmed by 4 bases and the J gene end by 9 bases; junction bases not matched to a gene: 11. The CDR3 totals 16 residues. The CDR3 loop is CAISVPDRGNASPLHF. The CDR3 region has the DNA TGTGCCATCAGTGTCCCTGACAGGGGTAATGCTTCACCCCTCCACTTT.

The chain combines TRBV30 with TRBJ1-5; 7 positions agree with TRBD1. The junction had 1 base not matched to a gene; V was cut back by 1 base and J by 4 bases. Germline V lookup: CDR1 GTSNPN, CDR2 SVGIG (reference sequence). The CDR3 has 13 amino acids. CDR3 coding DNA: TGTGCCTGGAGTGCGGGACAGAATCAGCCCCAGCATTTT. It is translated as CAWSAGQNQPQHF.

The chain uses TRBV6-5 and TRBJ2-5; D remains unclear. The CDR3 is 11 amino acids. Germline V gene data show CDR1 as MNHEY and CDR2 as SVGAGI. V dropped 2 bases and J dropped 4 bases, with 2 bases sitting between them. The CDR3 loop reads CASSYRETQYF. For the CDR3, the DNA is TGTGCCAGCAGTTACCGAGAGACCCAGTACTTC.

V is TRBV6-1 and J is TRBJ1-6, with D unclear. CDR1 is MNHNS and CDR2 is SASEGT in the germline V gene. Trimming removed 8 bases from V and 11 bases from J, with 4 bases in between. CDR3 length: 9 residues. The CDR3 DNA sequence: TGTGCCAGCTCTCCACCCCTCCACTTT. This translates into CASSPPLHF.

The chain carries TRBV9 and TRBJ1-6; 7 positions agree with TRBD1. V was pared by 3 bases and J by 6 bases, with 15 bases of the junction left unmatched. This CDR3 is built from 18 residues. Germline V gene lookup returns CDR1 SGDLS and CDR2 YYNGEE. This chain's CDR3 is CASSAGTGVPATNSPLHF. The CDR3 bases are TGTGCCAGCAGCGCCGGCACAGGGGTCCCCGCGACTAATTCACCCCTCCACTTT.